Listed below are T cell receptor beta chains from one sample, sequenced in a study of OX40 agonist ivuxolimab in advanced cancers. The assay was immunoSEQ multiplex PCR, and TCRdb's table has in-frame clones only and misses some. There are about 48,000 clones in the sample; approximately 86% occur only once, and 1.9% lies in the top ten. The source was CD4+ or CD8+ T cells sorted from blood, collected in a trial of the OX40 agonist ivuxolimab. The receptor source for this set is an adult with an advanced solid tumor such as melanoma, head and neck, liver or kidney cancer. Both conserved end residues are part of each CDR3. Fields, in order: clone size, D gene, J gene, V gene, CDR3 DNA, CDR3 protein. The D gene is left open where the match is weak. Expanded clones get a size class; other rows say once, few or many, or leave the size out.

abundance: .
d_gene: .
j_gene: TRBJ2-7
v_gene: TRBV5-6
CDR3nt: TGTGCCAGCAGCTTGGCAGCCGTCTACGAGCAGTACTTC
CDR3aa: CASSLAAVYEQYF

abundance: .
d_gene: .
j_gene: TRBJ2-2
v_gene: TRBV18
CDR3nt: TGTGCCAGCTCACCACGAGTAGCGTCCACCGGGGAGCTGTTTTTT
CDR3aa: CASSPRVASTGELFF

abundance: .
d_gene: .
j_gene: TRBJ1-4
v_gene: TRBV19
CDR3nt: TGTGCCAGTAGTCCCGAGGCAACTAATGAAAAACTGTTTTTT
CDR3aa: CASSPEATNEKLFF

abundance: .
d_gene: .
j_gene: TRBJ1-1
v_gene: TRBV19
CDR3nt: TGTGCCAGTAGTGTCGGGACAACGAACACTGAAGCTTTCTTT
CDR3aa: CASSVGTTNTEAFF

abundance: .
d_gene: .
j_gene: TRBJ2-7
v_gene: TRBV4-3
CDR3nt: TGCGCCAGCAGCCAAGACACGATAGCTTCCTTCTACGAGCAGTACTTC
CDR3aa: CASSQDTIASFYEQYF

abundance: .
d_gene: .
j_gene: TRBJ2-5
v_gene: TRBV6-5
CDR3nt: TGTGCCAGCAAACGGGAAAAACGTCAAGAGACCCAGTACTTC
CDR3aa: CASKREKRQETQYF

abundance: .
d_gene: TRBD1
j_gene: TRBJ2-5
v_gene: TRBV4-2
CDR3nt: TGTGCCAGCAGCCAAGGTGGGACAGGGGCTGGTGGTGGAGAGACCCAGTACTTC
CDR3aa: CASSQGGTGAGGGETQYF

abundance: .
d_gene: TRBD2
j_gene: TRBJ2-5
v_gene: TRBV6-5
CDR3nt: TGTGCCAGCAGTTACTCAGGCGGGGGGGGGACCCAGTACTTC
CDR3aa: CASSYSGGGGTQYF

abundance: .
d_gene: .
j_gene: TRBJ2-7
v_gene: TRBV7-3
CDR3nt: TGTGGCGGGAAAGGGTACGAGCAGTACTTC
CDR3aa: CGGKGYEQYF

abundance: .
d_gene: .
j_gene: TRBJ1-3
v_gene: TRBV7-9
CDR3nt: TGTGCCAGCAAAGCTGGAAACACCATATATTTT
CDR3aa: CASKAGNTIYF

abundance: .
d_gene: .
j_gene: TRBJ2-7
v_gene: TRBV27
CDR3nt: TGTGCCAGCAGCCAACTAGTGGGTTACGAGCAGTACTTC
CDR3aa: CASSQLVGYEQYF

abundance: once
d_gene: .
j_gene: TRBJ2-5
v_gene: TRBV29-1
CDR3nt: TGCAGCATCGTGGGCCAGGGCCAAGAGACCCAGTACTTC
CDR3aa: CSIVGQGQETQYF

abundance: .
d_gene: .
j_gene: TRBJ1-5
v_gene: TRBV4-2
CDR3nt: TGTGCCAGGCCCAGGACGCTCGCCAATCAGCCCCAGCATTTT
CDR3aa: CARPRTLANQPQHF

abundance: .
d_gene: TRBD1
j_gene: TRBJ2-3
v_gene: TRBV7-3
CDR3nt: TGTGCCAGCAGCTTAAGGGCCGGGACAGGCCGGGGGGATACGCAGTATTTT
CDR3aa: CASSLRAGTGRGDTQYF

abundance: .
d_gene: TRBD2
j_gene: TRBJ2-7
v_gene: TRBV5-1
CDR3nt: TGCGCCAGCAGCTTGGGCACCTTCGGACTAGCAGTAACCTACGAGCAGTACTTC
CDR3aa: CASSLGTFGLAVTYEQYF

abundance: .
d_gene: .
j_gene: TRBJ1-1
v_gene: TRBV10-3
CDR3nt: TGTGCCATCAGTGGGATAGGGAACACTGAAGCTTTCTTT
CDR3aa: CAISGIGNTEAFF

abundance: .
d_gene: TRBD2
j_gene: TRBJ2-1
v_gene: TRBV7-9
CDR3nt: TGTGCCAGCAGCCGGGCCGGGGAAGCGGGAGGATCCTACAATGAGCAGTTCTTC
CDR3aa: CASSRAGEAGGSYNEQFF

abundance: .
d_gene: TRBD1
j_gene: TRBJ1-3
v_gene: TRBV19
CDR3nt: TGTGCCAGTATCCGGGACAGGGCTGGAAACACCATATATTTT
CDR3aa: CASIRDRAGNTIYF

abundance: once
d_gene: TRBD1
j_gene: TRBJ1-1
v_gene: TRBV7-2
CDR3nt: TGTGCCAGCAGCTTCCCCCTCCAGGGGGCTGAAGCTTTCTTT
CDR3aa: CASSFPLQGAEAFF

abundance: .
d_gene: .
j_gene: TRBJ2-7
v_gene: TRBV19
CDR3nt: TGTGCCAGTAGTATTGAGGGGCCCTCCTACGAGCAGTACTTC
CDR3aa: CASSIEGPSYEQYF

abundance: .
d_gene: TRBD2
j_gene: TRBJ2-7
v_gene: TRBV7-9
CDR3nt: TGTGCCAGCAGCCCACAGGGACTAGCGCACGAGCAGTACTTC
CDR3aa: CASSPQGLAHEQYF

abundance: .
d_gene: .
j_gene: TRBJ1-5
v_gene: TRBV9
CDR3nt: TGTGCCAGCAGCGTAGGGGATGGTCAGCCCCAGCATTTT
CDR3aa: CASSVGDGQPQHF

abundance: .
d_gene: .
j_gene: TRBJ2-3
v_gene: TRBV5-1
CDR3nt: TGCGCCAGCAGCCCGCGTCAGTACACAGATACGCAGTATTTT
CDR3aa: CASSPRQYTDTQYF

abundance: .
d_gene: TRBD2
j_gene: TRBJ2-2
v_gene: TRBV7-3
CDR3nt: TGTGCCAGCAGCTTGACTAGCGGGAGCTTCGTCGGCGGGGAGCTGTTTTTT
CDR3aa: CASSLTSGSFVGGELFF

abundance: .
d_gene: .
j_gene: TRBJ1-3
v_gene: TRBV6-5
CDR3nt: TGTGCCAGCAGAAAAACAGGGTGGCCTGGAAACACCATATATTTT
CDR3aa: CASRKTGWPGNTIYF

abundance: .
d_gene: .
j_gene: TRBJ2-5
v_gene: TRBV5-6
CDR3nt: TGTGCCAGCAGCTGGGGGGCTAGCGCGCAAGAGACCCAGTACTTC
CDR3aa: CASSWGASAQETQYF

abundance: .
d_gene: .
j_gene: TRBJ1-4
v_gene: TRBV11-2
CDR3nt: TGTGCCAGCAGCTTAATGTTCCCAGAGGAAAAACTGTTTTTT
CDR3aa: CASSLMFPEEKLFF

abundance: few
d_gene: .
j_gene: TRBJ1-6
v_gene: TRBV5-1
CDR3nt: TGCGCCAGCAGCTTACAGGTTAAGGATTCACCCCTCCACTTT
CDR3aa: CASSLQVKDSPLHF

abundance: .
d_gene: .
j_gene: TRBJ2-6
v_gene: TRBV4-3
CDR3nt: TGCGCCAGCAGCCCCCAGGACTCTGGGGCCAACGTCCTGACTTTC
CDR3aa: CASSPQDSGANVLTF

abundance: .
d_gene: .
j_gene: TRBJ1-3
v_gene: TRBV2
CDR3nt: TGTGCCAGCAGTGAATTAGGCAAGAGCTCTGGAAACACCATATATTTT
CDR3aa: CASSELGKSSGNTIYF

abundance: .
d_gene: TRBD2
j_gene: TRBJ2-2
v_gene: TRBV5-4
CDR3nt: TGTGCCATCCCGCAAGGGACTAGCGGGGATAACACCGGGGAGCTGTTTTTT
CDR3aa: CAIPQGTSGDNTGELFF

abundance: .
d_gene: .
j_gene: TRBJ1-6
v_gene: TRBV30
CDR3nt: TGTGCCTGGAGTACGGGTAGTGGGTCACCCCTCCACTTT
CDR3aa: CAWSTGSGSPLHF

abundance: once
d_gene: .
j_gene: TRBJ2-3
v_gene: TRBV18
CDR3nt: TGTGCCAGCTCACCACCCTTGGGCGGCGCAGATACGCAGTATTTT
CDR3aa: CASSPPLGGADTQYF

abundance: .
d_gene: .
j_gene: TRBJ2-3
v_gene: TRBV5-1
CDR3nt: TGCGCCAGCAGCTCGACTGAGCCTCGCACAGATACGCAGTATTTT
CDR3aa: CASSSTEPRTDTQYF

abundance: once
d_gene: .
j_gene: TRBJ1-2
v_gene: TRBV7-9
CDR3nt: TGTGCCAGCAGCTTAGAAGGGCGGAAGCATTTTGGCTACACCTTC
CDR3aa: CASSLEGRKHFGYTF

abundance: .
d_gene: .
j_gene: TRBJ1-2
v_gene: TRBV28
CDR3nt: TGTGCCAGCAGTGCCGGGGCCATAAGCTATGGCTACACCTTC
CDR3aa: CASSAGAISYGYTF

abundance: .
d_gene: .
j_gene: TRBJ1-3
v_gene: TRBV2
CDR3nt: TGTGCCAGCAGCCCACCGAGGGAAGTTGGAAACACCATATATTTT
CDR3aa: CASSPPREVGNTIYF

abundance: .
d_gene: .
j_gene: TRBJ1-2
v_gene: TRBV5-1
CDR3nt: TGCGCCAGCAGCTCTCCGGGACAAGACTATGGCTACACCTTC
CDR3aa: CASSSPGQDYGYTF

abundance: once
d_gene: .
j_gene: TRBJ1-1
v_gene: TRBV7-9
CDR3nt: TGTGCCAGCAGCTCCATGAACACTGAAGCTTTCTTT
CDR3aa: CASSSMNTEAFF

abundance: .
d_gene: .
j_gene: TRBJ1-1
v_gene: TRBV4-1
CDR3nt: TGCGCCAGCAGCACCCCGGGGGGGACCAGTGAAGCTTTCTTT
CDR3aa: CASSTPGGTSEAFF